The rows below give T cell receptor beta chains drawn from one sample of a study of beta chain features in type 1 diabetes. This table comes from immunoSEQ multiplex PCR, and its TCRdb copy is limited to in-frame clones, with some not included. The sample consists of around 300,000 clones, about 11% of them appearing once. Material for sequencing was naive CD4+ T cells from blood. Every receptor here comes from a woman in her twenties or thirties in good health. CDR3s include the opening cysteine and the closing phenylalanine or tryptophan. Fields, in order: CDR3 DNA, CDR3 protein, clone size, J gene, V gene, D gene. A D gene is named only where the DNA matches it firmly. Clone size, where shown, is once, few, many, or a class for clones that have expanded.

TGTGCCAGCAGTGGGAGCGGGAGTGAGCAGTTCTTC	CASSGSGSEQFF	few	TRBJ2-1	TRBV2	TRBD2
TGTGCCAGTAGTATAGGCGGGAGCGTATTCACCTACGAGCAGTACTTC	CASSIGGSVFTYEQYF	few	TRBJ2-7	TRBV19	TRBD2
TGTGCCAGCAGCTCGGGACTAGCGGAGCGAACGCAGTATTTT	CASSSGLAERTQYF	-	TRBJ2-3	TRBV11-2	TRBD2
TGCGCCAGCAGCTTGGGACAGGGGACGTATGGCTACACCTTC	CASSLGQGTYGYTF	few	TRBJ1-2	TRBV5-1	TRBD1
TGTGCCAGCAGTTCAACAAAACTAGCGGGCTATCAAGAGACCCAGTACTTC	CASSSTKLAGYQETQYF	few	TRBJ2-5	TRBV28	TRBD2
TGTGCCAGTACCCTACCTACGGGGCGGGGGACCTACAATGAGCAGTTCTTC	CASTLPTGRGTYNEQFF	few	TRBJ2-1	TRBV19	TRBD2
TGTGCCAGCAGCTGGACTAGCGGTAGCACAGATACGCAGTATTTT	CASSWTSGSTDTQYF	-	TRBJ2-3	TRBV11-2	TRBD2
TGCAGCGTTGACGTAGCGGGAGTAGTGCAGACAGATACGCAGTATTTT	CSVDVAGVVQTDTQYF	-	TRBJ2-3	TRBV29-1	TRBD2
TGTGCCAGCAGCTTAGTGGAGGGAGTTCCAAATGAGCAGTTCTTC	CASSLVEGVPNEQFF	few	TRBJ2-1	TRBV11-2	-
TGCGCCAGCAGCTTGGGTGAGCCAACAGATACGCAGTATTTT	CASSLGEPTDTQYF	few	TRBJ2-3	TRBV5-1	-
TGTGCCAGCAGTGAAGGTAGACAGGATAATGAAAAACTGTTTTTT	CASSEGRQDNEKLFF	-	TRBJ1-4	TRBV2	-
TGTGCCAGCAGTTACTCCCAGGGCTTTAGGAATGAGCAGTTCTTC	CASSYSQGFRNEQFF	few	TRBJ2-1	TRBV6-5	-
TGTGCCAGCAGCTTCTTCGCCGGGGGAGAGACCCAGTACTTC	CASSFFAGGETQYF	-	TRBJ2-5	TRBV7-9	-
TGTGCCAGCAGTTCAAGACGAGCGGGGGTCACAGATACGCAGTATTTT	CASSSRRAGVTDTQYF	few	TRBJ2-3	TRBV27	TRBD2
TGCAGCGTTGTAGTAGCGGAGACCTACAATGAGCAGTTCTTC	CSVVVAETYNEQFF	-	TRBJ2-1	TRBV29-1	-
TGTGCCACCCAGTTGGGTGGGAGCCTAGCCAAAAACATTCAGTACTTC	CATQLGGSLAKNIQYF	-	TRBJ2-4	TRBV5-4	-
TGTGCCAGCAGCCCGGACAGGGGAGAGACCCAGTACTTC	CASSPDRGETQYF	-	TRBJ2-5	TRBV7-2	TRBD1
TGTGCCAGCAGCTACACGAACACTGAAGCTTTCTTT	CASSYTNTEAFF	-	TRBJ1-1	TRBV7-9	-
TGCAGCGTGGCTGGTAGCGGGAGTGGAACAGATACGCAGTATTTT	CSVAGSGSGTDTQYF	-	TRBJ2-3	TRBV29-1	TRBD2
TGTGCCAGCAGCTTGGCCCGGGGACAGATGATTAACTATGGCTACACCTTC	CASSLARGQMINYGYTF	few	TRBJ1-2	TRBV7-2	TRBD1
TGTGCCAGCAGCTTATCCGGGAGAGGCGCCTACGAGCAGTACTTC	CASSLSGRGAYEQYF	-	TRBJ2-7	TRBV7-3	-
TGTGCCAGCAGCTTAGTACAGGGCACTGAAGCTTTCTTT	CASSLVQGTEAFF	-	TRBJ1-1	TRBV7-9	-
TGCAGTGCTATCGTGAACACTGAAGCTTTCTTT	CSAIVNTEAFF	-	TRBJ1-1	TRBV20-1	-
TGTGCCAGCAGGGGTAGGCCCGGGGCGGGGCTCGTCTACAATGAGCAGTTCTTC	CASRGRPGAGLVYNEQFF	few	TRBJ2-1	TRBV28	-
TGTGCCAGCACTCTGGGAGTAGCGGGAGTAAGGAATGAGCAGTTCTTC	CASTLGVAGVRNEQFF	few	TRBJ2-1	TRBV28	TRBD2
TGCGCCAGCAGCCAAGATTCAGCGGGACTTTACAATGAGCAGTTCTTC	CASSQDSAGLYNEQFF	few	TRBJ2-1	TRBV4-3	TRBD2
TGTGCCAGCAGCGTAGGTGACAGGGGGCACGAGCAGTACTTC	CASSVGDRGHEQYF	-	TRBJ2-7	TRBV9	TRBD1
TGTGCCAGCAGCAAACCAGGGCAGGGGGCCTACGAGCAGTACTTC	CASSKPGQGAYEQYF	-	TRBJ2-7	TRBV9	TRBD1
TGTGCCTGGAGTGTACGGCGACTAGCGCGGAGCTCCTACGAGCAGTACTTC	CAWSVRRLARSSYEQYF	-	TRBJ2-7	TRBV30	TRBD2
TGTGCCAGCAGCAAGTTAGCGGGGCCATACAATGAGCAGTTCTTC	CASSKLAGPYNEQFF	-	TRBJ2-1	TRBV7-3	TRBD2
TGCGCCAGCAGCCAAGATCGGGGAACTAATGAAAAACTGTTTTTT	CASSQDRGTNEKLFF	-	TRBJ1-4	TRBV4-3	-
TGTGCCAGCAGTCGACAGGCCCAAACCCGGGACGAGCAGTACTTC	CASSRQAQTRDEQYF	-	TRBJ2-7	TRBV6-6	-
TGTGCCAGCAGCCTAGGCCGGGACAGGGCGTACGAGCAGTACTTC	CASSLGRDRAYEQYF	-	TRBJ2-7	TRBV5-4	TRBD1
TGTGCCTGGGGCGCGCTGACAGACTATGGCTACACCTTC	CAWGALTDYGYTF	few	TRBJ1-2	TRBV30	-
TGTGCCAGCAGCCCCCGGACAGGGAGCTCCTACAATGAGCAGTTCTTC	CASSPRTGSSYNEQFF	-	TRBJ2-1	TRBV5-6	TRBD1
TGTGCCTGGAGTGTACATGGGGGCCGGGATACGCAGTATTTT	CAWSVHGGRDTQYF	-	TRBJ2-3	TRBV30	-
TGTGCCAGCAGCGAGACCGGGATCTACGAGCAGTACTTC	CASSETGIYEQYF	-	TRBJ2-7	TRBV9	-
TGCGCCAGCAGCCAAGATTACGGACAGAACTATGGCTACACCTTC	CASSQDYGQNYGYTF	few	TRBJ1-2	TRBV4-3	-
TGTGCCAGCACCCGATCGGCAGGGTCCCACGAGCAGTACTTC	CASTRSAGSHEQYF	few	TRBJ2-7	TRBV6-5	-